What follows are 14 T cell receptor beta chains derived from one specimen sequenced in a study of cytomegalovirus exposure and HLA in healthy donors. Vbeta (60) and Jbeta (13) primers were used in the PCR. Method: immunoSEQ multiplex PCR; TCRdb's copy keeps in-frame clones and lacks some. The table lists approximately 92,000 clones. Sequences were obtained from PBMCs. These receptor sequences come from a woman in her 30s in good health and CMV-seronegative.

The DNA for the CDR3 is TGTGCCAGTACGGAAACTAGTTCTTTATCCTACGAGCAGTACTTC. Its translation is CASTETSSLSYEQYF. The chain uses TRBV19 and TRBJ2-7; D is perhaps TRBD2 (5 bases). Trimming took 7 bases from V and 1 from J, leaving 17 bases between them. CDR1 and CDR2 from the germline V gene are LNHDA and SQIVND (reference sequence). This CDR3 is 15 amino acids long.

This sequence joins TRBV2 and TRBJ1-1; a possible D gene is TRBD1 (6 bases). The CDR3 has 14 residues. Germline CDR1 and CDR2: SNHLY and FYNNEI. Deletions cut 7 bases from V and 3 bases from J, with 15 bases between. The CDR3 coding sequence is TGTGCCAGCAATCTACAGGGTGGACACACTGAAGCTTTCTTT. This codes for CASNLQGGHTEAFF.

As for this clone: A junction end diverges from the germline sequence, so it may reflect a read error. Different DNA sequences within this sample yield the same CDR3. J is TRBJ1-1 and V is TRBV29-1, with 8 bases identical to TRBD1. The CDR3 is 11 residues long. CDR1 and CDR2 from the germline V gene are SQVTM and ANQGSEA. In DNA form, the CDR3 reads TGTAGCGTCACAGGGGGCACTGAAGCTTTCTTT. Protein product: CSVTGGTEAFF.

The chain links TRBV28 to TRBJ2-7, with 7 bases identical to TRBD1. Germline V lookup: CDR1 MDHEN, CDR2 SYDVKM. This CDR3 has 14 amino acids. The junction had 10 bases not matched to a gene; V was cut back by 6 bases and J by 5 bases. This CDR3 is CASSFTGAPDEQYF. CDR3 bases: TGTGCCAGCAGCTTCACAGGGGCGCCCGACGAGCAGTACTTC.

To note about this clone: The same CDR3 also results from other DNA sequences found in this sample. The chain recombines TRBV19 with TRBJ1-1; the match to TRBD1 covers 7 bases. The CDR3 totals 13 residues. V dropped 6 bases and J dropped 0; count of bases not matched to a gene: 1. The germline V gene encodes CDR1 LNHDA and CDR2 SQIVND (reference sequence). CDR3 DNA: TGTGCCAGTAGCAGGGGGATGAACACTGAAGCTTTCTTT. Its translation is CASSRGMNTEAFF.

J is TRBJ1-6 and V is TRBV18; a weak D match, TRBD1 (6 bases). The CDR3 extends over 15 amino acids. CDR1 and CDR2 from the germline V gene are KGHSH and LQKENI. Deletions cut 3 bases from V and 6 bases from J, with 12 bases between. This CDR3 is CASSPMTGTNSPLHF. Written as DNA, the CDR3 is TGTGCCAGCTCACCGATGACAGGAACTAATTCACCCCTCCACTTT. Variable domain in full (rest from reference TRBV18 and TRBJ1-6): NAGVMQNPRHLVRRRGQEARLRCSPMKGHSHVYWYRQLPEEGLKFMVYLQKENIIDESGMPKERFSAEFPKEGPSILRIQQVVRGDSAAYFCASSPMTGTNSPLHFGNGTRLTVT.

The V call is TRBV6-5, the J call TRBJ2-3; D remains ambiguous. The CDR3 extends over 13 amino acids. Trimming stripped 5 bases from V and 2 bases from J, with 8 bases between. CDR1 and CDR2 (germline): MNHEY, SVGAGI. Written as DNA, the CDR3 is TGTGCCAGCAGTGGCCCTCACACAGATACGCAGTATTTT. Amino acid sequence: CASSGPHTDTQYF.

The V call is TRBV6-5, the J call TRBJ2-7, with D unclear. The CDR3 has 13 amino acids. V dropped 4 bases and J dropped 5 bases, with 12 bases sitting between them. Germline V CDR1 and CDR2: MNHEY, SVGAGI. The CDR3, as DNA: TGTGCCAGCAGTTTAACTAACGCTCACGAGCAGTACTTC. Amino acid sequence: CASSLTNAHEQYF.

The gene calls are TRBV9 and TRBJ2-7, with D tentatively TRBD2 (5 bases). The V end lost 4 bases, the J end lost 0 bases, and 11 bases lay between the germline ends. The CDR3 runs to 14 residues. Germline CDR1 SGDLS, CDR2 YYNGEE. CDR3 protein: CASSPRDYSYEQYF. The CDR3 DNA reads TGTGCCAGCAGCCCTCGGGATTACTCCTACGAGCAGTACTTC. The variable domain in full, completed from reference TRBV9 and TRBJ2-7, reads DSGVTQTPKHLITATGQRVTLRCSPRSGDLSVYWYQQSLDQGLQFLIQYYNGEERAKGNILERFSAQQFPDLHSELNLSSLELGDSALYFCASSPRDYSYEQYFGPGTRLTVT.

The chain links TRBV5-1 to TRBJ1-2; D unclear. V was pared by 4 bases and J by 2 bases, with 9 bases between. The length of the CDR3 is 13 residues. The V gene's germline CDR1 is SGHRS and CDR2 YFSETQ. The CDR3 DNA sequence: TGCGCCAGCAGCCCCACAGAGAACTATGGCTACACCTTC. Protein: CASSPTENYGYTF.

The J gene is TRBJ2-5, the V gene TRBV19; weak D call: TRBD1 (5 bases). The ends were cut back, 1 base at V and 4 bases at J, with 13 bases in the middle. This CDR3 is built from 15 residues. Germline values: CDR1 LNHDA, CDR2 SQIVND (reference sequence). The chain's CDR3 is CASSIGRDEIETQYF. The CDR3 DNA reads TGTGCCAGTAGTATAGGCAGGGATGAGATAGAGACCCAGTACTTC.

The chain carries TRBV11-2 and TRBJ1-5, with 8 bases lining up with TRBD1. CDR3 size: 15 residues. V shed 5 bases and J 1 base; nucleotides not matched to a gene: 4. Germline assignment: CDR1 SGHAT and CDR2 FQNNGV. CDR3 bases: TGTGCCAGCAGCCTGAGGACAGGGAGCAATCAGCCCCAGCATTTT. Protein product: CASSLRTGSNQPQHF.

The chain links TRBV28 to TRBJ1-2; tentative D call: TRBD1 (6 bases). The CDR3 length is 15 residues. The germline V gene has CDR1 MDHEN and CDR2 SYDVKM. The V and J ends lost 8 bases and 4 bases respectively, with 20 bases between them. The CDR3 sequence is CASGTRQEASYGYTF. The CDR3 region has the DNA TGTGCCAGCGGAACCCGACAGGAGGCCAGCTATGGCTACACCTTC.

The genes are TRBV4-2 and TRBJ2-6; maybe TRBD2 (5 bases). This CDR3 is 13 amino acids long. V was shortened by 4 bases and J by 4 bases, with 5 bases between the two germline ends. Germline loops: CDR1 LGHNA, CDR2 YNFKEQ. In DNA form, the CDR3 reads TGTGCCAGCAGCCGGGAGGGGGCCAACGTCCTGACTTTC. This encodes CASSREGANVLTF.